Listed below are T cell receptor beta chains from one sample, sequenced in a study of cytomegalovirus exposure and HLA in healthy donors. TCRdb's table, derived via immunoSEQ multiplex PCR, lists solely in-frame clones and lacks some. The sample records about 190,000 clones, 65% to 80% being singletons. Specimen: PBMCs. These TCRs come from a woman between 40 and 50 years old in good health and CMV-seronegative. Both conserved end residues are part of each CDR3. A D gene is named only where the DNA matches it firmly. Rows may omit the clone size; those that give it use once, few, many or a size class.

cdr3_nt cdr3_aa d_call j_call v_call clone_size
TGTGCCACCACCCGGACAGGGTGGTCAGATACGCAGTATTTT CATTRTGWSDTQYF TRBD1 TRBJ2-3 TRBV27 -
TGTGCCAGCAACGCTGTGGAGCAGGGTTACAATGAGCAGTTCTTC CASNAVEQGYNEQFF - TRBJ2-1 TRBV6-1 -
TGTGCCAGTAGTATCGGCCAGGGGAACACCGGGGAGCTGTTTTTT CASSIGQGNTGELFF - TRBJ2-2 TRBV19 -
TGTGCCAGCAGCCACAGGGGAGACTATGGCTACACCTTC CASSHRGDYGYTF TRBD1 TRBJ1-2 TRBV7-2 -
TGTGCCAGCAGTTCTCAGGGGGTCAGGAGTGAAGCTTTCTTT CASSSQGVRSEAFF TRBD1 TRBJ1-1 TRBV6-6 -
TGTGCCAGCAGCTTGGGGGGAGTGGGGGGTGGTGAGCAGTTCTTC CASSLGGVGGGEQFF - TRBJ2-1 TRBV7-9 -
TGTGCCAGCAGCACCCTACCACTTCTGAGAGATGCAACTAATGAAAAACTGTTTTTT CASSTLPLLRDATNEKLFF - TRBJ1-4 TRBV7-9 -
TGTGCCAGCACTACGGGGGGTCCCTACGAGCAGTACTTC CASTTGGPYEQYF TRBD2 TRBJ2-7 TRBV28 once
TGTGCCAGCAGCCAAGCTTTGACAGATACGCAGTATTTT CASSQALTDTQYF - TRBJ2-3 TRBV14 -
TGTGCCAGCAGTTCCTTAAGAGGTAACACTGAAGCTTTCTTT CASSSLRGNTEAFF - TRBJ1-1 TRBV11-3 -
TGTGCCAGCAGCTTACGCACAGGGAGAGGAAACACCATATATTTT CASSLRTGRGNTIYF - TRBJ1-3 TRBV7-6 few
TGTGCCAGCAGTACCCCGCTGGGTAGCGGCGGCTACACCTTC CASSTPLGSGGYTF - TRBJ1-2 TRBV27 few
TGTGCCAGCAGCAAAGTGGCCAGCCAAGAGACCCAGTACTTC CASSKVASQETQYF - TRBJ2-5 TRBV21-1 -
TGTGCCAGCAGCTCTATCTCCGGGGAGCTGTTTTTT CASSSISGELFF - TRBJ2-2 TRBV11-3 once
TGTGCCAGCAGTGGAGAGGTACAGGGGAATTTTGAGACCCAGTACTTC CASSGEVQGNFETQYF TRBD1 TRBJ2-5 TRBV6-1 -
TGTGCCAGCAGTTTAGCTAGCGGGGGCTACAATGAGCAGTTCTTC CASSLASGGYNEQFF TRBD2 TRBJ2-1 TRBV27 -
TGCGCCAGCAGCCAAGTCCAGGGTGATGGCTACACCTTC CASSQVQGDGYTF - TRBJ1-2 TRBV4-1 -
TGTGCCAGTAGTATAGCCCTCGGACAGCAGCAATCTTTTACCCGGTGGATCTCGAACACTGAAGCTTTCTTT CASSIALGQQQSFTRWISNTEAFF - TRBJ1-1 TRBV19 -
TGTGCCAGCAGCAAAGGGGGAGAGACAGGGCTCTATGGCTACACCTTC CASSKGGETGLYGYTF - TRBJ1-2 TRBV21-1 -
TGTGCCAGCAGTTCTCAGACCGGGACAGGGGGTTTCTATGGCTACACCTTC CASSSQTGTGGFYGYTF TRBD1 TRBJ1-2 TRBV28 -
TGTGCCAGCCACCGCGCGGGACAGCCCCAGCATTTT CASHRAGQPQHF - TRBJ1-5 TRBV6-5 -
TGTGCCAGCAGTTTCGAGGGACTAGCGGCCTACAATGAGCAGTTCTTC CASSFEGLAAYNEQFF TRBD2 TRBJ2-1 TRBV27 -
TGTGCCAGCAGCCTATACCGGGGGAGGCAAGAGACCCAGTACTTC CASSLYRGRQETQYF - TRBJ2-5 TRBV7-6 -
TGTGCCAGTAGAATAAGTTTGCGCTCCTACAATGAGCAGTTCTTC CASRISLRSYNEQFF - TRBJ2-1 TRBV19 -
TGTGCCAGCTCACCCTCAGTCGCCGGGGAGCTGTTTTTT CASSPSVAGELFF - TRBJ2-2 TRBV18 -